A selection of T cell receptor beta chains follows, all from one sample in a study of blood T cells in healthy people across ages. MiXCR was run by TCRdb on the 5' RACE reads, yielding one entry per CDR3 protein. This sample has approximately 2,000,000 distinct CDR3 sequences, with about 39% found just once. Sequencing was carried out using blood. The receptors derive from a human donor in good health. Both conserved end residues are part of each CDR3. D genes are given only for firm matches. Not all rows give a size; the values are once, few, many and, for expanded clones, a class.

v_call: TRBV24-1
j_call: TRBJ2-1
clone_size: few
d_call: NA
cdr3_nt: TGTGCCACCAGTGATACAGTGTACAATGAGCAGTTCTTC
cdr3_aa: CATSDTVYNEQFF

v_call: TRBV4-3
j_call: TRBJ2-3
clone_size: few
d_call: TRBD2
cdr3_nt: TGCGCCAGCAGCCGATTTAAAGCGGGGGTAGGAGATACGCAGTATTTT
cdr3_aa: CASSRFKAGVGDTQYF

v_call: TRBV7-2
j_call: TRBJ1-2
clone_size: NA
d_call: NA
cdr3_nt: TGTGCCAGCAGCTTAGGCCGCCCTGATGGCTACACCTTC
cdr3_aa: CASSLGRPDGYTF

v_call: TRBV7-2
j_call: TRBJ2-5
clone_size: NA
d_call: NA
cdr3_nt: TGTGCCAGCAGCTTAGAGGCGGGGCGAACTCAAGAGACCCAGTACTTC
cdr3_aa: CASSLEAGRTQETQYF

v_call: TRBV9
j_call: TRBJ1-1
clone_size: NA
d_call: TRBD1
cdr3_nt: TGTGCCAGCAGCGTAGGTTGGGACAGGATTAACACTGAAGCTTTCTTT
cdr3_aa: CASSVGWDRINTEAFF

v_call: TRBV2
j_call: TRBJ1-6
clone_size: NA
d_call: NA
cdr3_nt: TGTGCCACCAATAGGGCCGAGGGAAGACGATATAATTCACCCCTCCACTTT
cdr3_aa: CATNRAEGRRYNSPLHF

v_call: TRBV6-5
j_call: TRBJ2-1
clone_size: NA
d_call: TRBD2
cdr3_nt: TGTGCCAGCAGTCACTCCCTAGCGGGGGAACCCAATGAGCAGTTCTTC
cdr3_aa: CASSHSLAGEPNEQFF

v_call: TRBV20-1
j_call: TRBJ2-7
clone_size: few
d_call: NA
cdr3_nt: TGCAGTGCTAGACCCCCCGGGCGGATAAGACCTGAGCAGTACTTC
cdr3_aa: CSARPPGRIRPEQYF

v_call: TRBV28
j_call: TRBJ1-1
clone_size: NA
d_call: TRBD1
cdr3_nt: TGTGCCAGCAGTTCGGACAGGGGGCAAACTGAAGCTTTCTTT
cdr3_aa: CASSSDRGQTEAFF

v_call: TRBV12-3/TRBV12-4
j_call: TRBJ2-1
clone_size: NA
d_call: TRBD2
cdr3_nt: TGTGCCAGCGCCCAAGCGGGGGGGCCTGAGCAGTTCTTC
cdr3_aa: CASAQAGGPEQFF

v_call: TRBV3-1
j_call: TRBJ1-2
clone_size: NA
d_call: NA
cdr3_nt: TGTGCCAGCAGCGTCCGGGTAGGGTATAACTATGGCTACACCTTC
cdr3_aa: CASSVRVGYNYGYTF

v_call: TRBV11-2
j_call: TRBJ1-6
clone_size: few
d_call: NA
cdr3_nt: TGTGCCAGCAGCTTATATGAGTCTCGTTCACCCCTCCACTTT
cdr3_aa: CASSLYESRSPLHF

v_call: TRBV12-3/TRBV12-4
j_call: TRBJ2-7
clone_size: few
d_call: NA
cdr3_nt: TGTGCCAGCAGTCCCAGAGACTGGGGCGAGCAGTACTTC
cdr3_aa: CASSPRDWGEQYF

v_call: TRBV29-1
j_call: TRBJ2-3
clone_size: NA
d_call: NA
cdr3_nt: TGCAGCGTTGGGGTGGGGGAGGATACGCAGTATTTT
cdr3_aa: CSVGVGEDTQYF

v_call: TRBV6-2/TRBV6-3
j_call: TRBJ1-5
clone_size: NA
d_call: NA
cdr3_nt: TGTGCCAGCACCTCATCCTTGTTGGGCAATCAGCCCCAGCATTTT
cdr3_aa: CASTSSLLGNQPQHF

v_call: TRBV4-3
j_call: TRBJ2-6
clone_size: few
d_call: NA
cdr3_nt: TGCGCCAGCAGCCAAGATGGATCTTCCTCTGGGGCCAACGCCCTGACTTTC
cdr3_aa: CASSQDGSSSGANALTF

v_call: TRBV20-1
j_call: TRBJ2-7
clone_size: few
d_call: NA
cdr3_nt: TGCAGTGCTGAACAGGGGGGGAGTGGGTATAGCTACGAGCAGTACTTC
cdr3_aa: CSAEQGGSGYSYEQYF

v_call: TRBV12-3/TRBV12-4
j_call: TRBJ2-7
clone_size: NA
d_call: NA
cdr3_nt: TGTGCCAGCAGCCCGATGAGGTGGAGCTCCTACGAGCAGTACTTC
cdr3_aa: CASSPMRWSSYEQYF

v_call: TRBV6-1
j_call: TRBJ2-7
clone_size: NA
d_call: NA
cdr3_nt: TGTGCCAGCAGCCCCGTTGAAGTCGCAATCGGACCGATCTACGAGCAGTACTTC
cdr3_aa: CASSPVEVAIGPIYEQYF

v_call: TRBV20-1
j_call: TRBJ2-5
clone_size: NA
d_call: TRBD2
cdr3_nt: TGCAGTGCAGACCTAGCGGGGGGAAAACAAGAGACCCAGTACTTC
cdr3_aa: CSADLAGGKQETQYF

v_call: TRBV20-1
j_call: TRBJ2-5
clone_size: few
d_call: TRBD2
cdr3_nt: TGCAGTACCATAGCGGGGGGACAAATGTTAAAGACCCAGTACTTC
cdr3_aa: CSTIAGGQMLKTQYF

v_call: TRBV6-2/TRBV6-3
j_call: TRBJ2-1
clone_size: few
d_call: TRBD2
cdr3_nt: TGTGCCAGCAGTTATTGGGTAGCGGGGGGGACCTACAATGAGCAGTTCTTC
cdr3_aa: CASSYWVAGGTYNEQFF

v_call: TRBV5-1
j_call: TRBJ1-4
clone_size: NA
d_call: NA
cdr3_nt: TGCGCCAGCAGCTTGGATCCGGGGGCAACTAATGAAAAACTGTTTTTT
cdr3_aa: CASSLDPGATNEKLFF

v_call: TRBV5-1
j_call: TRBJ1-2
clone_size: NA
d_call: NA
cdr3_nt: TGCGCCAGCAGCTTGGCTGCGGGTAACGATGGCTACACCTTC
cdr3_aa: CASSLAAGNDGYTF

v_call: TRBV5-1
j_call: TRBJ2-4
clone_size: few
d_call: TRBD1
cdr3_nt: TGCGCCAGCAGCCCGGACGGGACAGAGACCAAAAACATTCAGTACTTC
cdr3_aa: CASSPDGTETKNIQYF

v_call: TRBV12-3/TRBV12-4
j_call: TRBJ2-3
clone_size: few
d_call: NA
cdr3_nt: TGTGCCAGCACCCAAGGGCGGGATACGCAGTATTTT
cdr3_aa: CASTQGRDTQYF

v_call: TRBV7-9
j_call: TRBJ2-5
clone_size: NA
d_call: NA
cdr3_nt: TGTGCCAGCAGCTTAGTCTGGGCCAGGGAGGAGACCCAGTACTTC
cdr3_aa: CASSLVWAREETQYF

v_call: TRBV7-8
j_call: TRBJ2-5
clone_size: NA
d_call: NA
cdr3_nt: TGTGCCAGCAGCTTAGTTGGTTGGGGGGTAGAGACCCAGTACTTC
cdr3_aa: CASSLVGWGVETQYF

v_call: TRBV11-1
j_call: TRBJ2-2
clone_size: few
d_call: TRBD2
cdr3_nt: TGTGCCAGCAGCCCGGGACTAGCGGCGAACACCGGGGAGCTGTTTTTT
cdr3_aa: CASSPGLAANTGELFF

v_call: TRBV29-1
j_call: TRBJ2-1
clone_size: few
d_call: TRBD2
cdr3_nt: TGCAGCGTGGGGACTAGCGGGGATACCTCCTACAATGAGCAGTTCTTC
cdr3_aa: CSVGTSGDTSYNEQFF

v_call: TRBV4-3
j_call: TRBJ2-7
clone_size: NA
d_call: NA
cdr3_nt: TGCGCCAGCAGCCAAGATCACCAGGGCCCCTTCGAGCAGTACTTC
cdr3_aa: CASSQDHQGPFEQYF

v_call: TRBV12-3/TRBV12-4
j_call: TRBJ2-2
clone_size: NA
d_call: TRBD1
cdr3_nt: TGTGCCAGCAAAGGACAGGGGGCTGACACCGGGGAGCTGTTTTTT
cdr3_aa: CASKGQGADTGELFF